These 9 T cell receptor beta chains were sequenced from one sample in a study of blood T cell repertoires in COVID-19. Profiled with immunoSEQ multiplex PCR; TCRdb holds only in-frame clones, not every one. The sample has around 67,000 clones, just under 85% seen once; the top ten hold over 35%. Sequencing was done on a sample of peripheral blood. The source of these receptors is a man between 65 and 80 years old with acute or convalescent COVID-19.

The rearrangement uses TRBV9 and TRBJ2-5; D not resolved. Germline V lookup: CDR1 SGDLS, CDR2 YYNGEE. Trimming stripped 3 bases from V and 4 bases from J, with 16 bases between. The CDR3 has 15 residues. The CDR3, as DNA: TGTGCCAGCAGCGACCGATACTCCTCGGGAGAGACCCAGTACTTC. This gives the protein CASSDRYSSGETQYF.

This clone was counted a single time. The V call is TRBV5-4, the J call TRBJ2-7, with D possibly TRBD2 on 6 matching bases. Trimming cost V 3 bases and J 2 bases, with 12 bases left between them. This CDR3 is 14 amino acids long. Germline CDR1 reads SGHNT; CDR2 reads YYREEE (reference sequence). In DNA, the CDR3 is TGTGCCAGCAGCTCTGGAGGAGGGGCCTACGAGCAGTACTTC. It specifies CASSSGGGAYEQYF.

The chain couples TRBV7-2 to TRBJ2-7; 8 nucleotides match TRBD1. This CDR3 has 14 amino acids. V lost 6 bases, J lost 2 bases, and 6 bases stayed unmatched. Germline lookup yields CDR1 SGHTA and CDR2 FQGNSA. CDR3 residues: CASSKQGGPYEQYF. CDR3 nucleotide sequence: TGTGCCAGCAGTAAACAGGGGGGACCCTACGAGCAGTACTTC.

The chain joins TRBV27 to TRBJ2-6; D is possibly TRBD1 (6 bases). V lost 6 bases to trimming and J lost 0 bases, with 15 bases between them. Germline values: CDR1 MNHEY, CDR2 SMNVEV (reference sequence). This CDR3 comprises 17 residues. The CDR3 sequence: CASRTDRPLSGANVLTF. CDR3 coding DNA: TGTGCCAGCAGGACCGACAGGCCACTCTCTGGGGCCAACGTCCTGACTTTC.

The CDR3 region is CASRGLAGGGTQYF. CDR3 nucleotide sequence: TGTGCCAGCAGAGGACTAGCGGGAGGTGGCACGCAGTATTTT. The rearrangement links TRBV25-1 to TRBJ2-3, with 14 bases aligning to TRBD2. The length of the CDR3 is 14 residues. The V segment lost 6 bases and the J segment 9 bases; nucleotides outside the gene matches: 5. Germline CDR1 is MGHDK and CDR2 is SYGVNS.

The V gene is TRBV5-1, the J gene TRBJ1-6; 9 nucleotides match TRBD1. The CDR3 runs 17 residues. V was pared by 1 base and J by 7 bases, with 9 bases of the junction left unmatched. Germline V gene data show CDR1 as SGHRS and CDR2 as YFSETQ. The CDR3 here is CASSLTLGDRGNSPLHF. Written as DNA, the CDR3 is TGCGCCAGCAGCTTGACATTAGGAGACAGGGGGAATTCACCCCTCCACTTT.

The chain combines TRBV9 with TRBJ2-5; D remains unclear. The germline gives CDR1 SGDLS, CDR2 YYNGEE. CDR3 size: 15 residues. V lost 1 base and J 5 bases, leaving 15 bases between the germline ends. The CDR3 reads CASSVSGGPDETQYF. DNA of the CDR3: TGTGCCAGCAGCGTATCGGGTGGCCCTGATGAGACCCAGTACTTC.

This clone has more than one count but fewer than ten. The rearrangement uses TRBV6-2 or TRBV6-3 and TRBJ1-2; 7 bases are a match to TRBD1. CDR1 is MNHEY, CDR2 SVGEGT, per germline. CDR3 length: 13 amino acids. The V gene end was trimmed by 1 base and the J gene end by 8 bases; junction bases not matched to a gene: 4. CDR3 in DNA: TGTGCCAGCAGTTACTACGAAGGGGGCGGCTACACCTTC. This encodes CASSYYEGGGYTF.

The CDR3 coding sequence is TGTGCCAGTAGTACCCCAGCGTCGAGCACAGATACGCAGTATTTT. This sequence encodes CASSTPASSTDTQYF. This chain joins TRBV19 and TRBJ2-3; no clear D gene. The CDR3 totals 15 residues. The V end was cut by 4 bases, the J end by 0 bases, with 11 bases between. Germline assignment: CDR1 LNHDA and CDR2 SQIVND (reference sequence). The complete variable domain, with remaining parts taken from reference TRBV19 and TRBJ2-3, reads DGGITQSPKYLFRKEGQNVTLSCEQNLNHDAMYWYRQDPGQGLRLIYYSQIVNDFQKGDIAEGYSVSREKKESFPLTVTSAQKNPTAFYLCASSTPASSTDTQYFGPGTRLTVL.